The sequence of this T cell receptor (beta chain) was determined in a study of cytomegalovirus exposure and HLA in healthy donors. This clone was seen only a few times. Its antigen is unidentified. A multiplex PCR was run with 60 Vbeta primers and 13 Jbeta primers. Authors' processing steps: A later analysis tallied 80 million or so unique TCR beta chains, around 12 million of them shared. Sequencing used immunoSEQ multiplex PCR; TCRdb keeps in-frame clones, though not all of them. That table supplies the V and J calls and clone size; D and trimming were determined from the DNA. The sample lists roughly 160,000 clones, 65% to 90% occurring once. The CDR3 loop spans 18 amino acids. Trimming pared 3 bases from V and 0 bases from J, leaving 20 bases between. Germline values: CDR1 SGHAT, CDR2 FQNNGV. The study, taken as a whole, reports: A reported reduction in N-insertions relative to the roughly 710-donor mean was seen in an Asian-associated ancestry cluster in a later analysis. Other equally common chains were less clonally expanded than HLA-associated TCR beta chains, a later analysis showed. A later analysis linked a missense variant in DCLRE1C to the trimming of TCR beta V and J genes.

The J gene is TRBJ1-1, the V gene TRBV11-2, with D maybe TRBD1 (5 bases). The sample consisted of PBMCs. This TCR was recovered from a male donor in good health and CMV-seronegative. This CDR3 reads CASSLRDSIIRMNTEAFF. For the CDR3, the DNA is TGTGCCAGCAGCTTGAGGGACTCTATAATTCGTATGAACACTGAAGCTTTCTTT.